Presented here are 9 T cell receptor beta chains from one specimen sequenced in a study of blood T cell repertoires in COVID-19. Assay used: immunoSEQ multiplex PCR; TCRdb lists only in-frame clones, some missing. The table lists 100,000 to 150,000 clones, 70% to 90% of them singletons. The sequencing sample was made of peripheral blood. The origin of the receptors is a woman of 80 years or more with acute or convalescent COVID-19.

V gene TRBV4-2 combines with J gene TRBJ2-1; 9 bases align to TRBD2. CDR3 length: 16 residues. V lost 0 bases to trimming and J lost 8 bases; unmatched junction nucleotides: 8. Germline-derived CDR1 and CDR2 are LGHNA and YNFKEQ. The CDR3 loop is CASSQDGAGGPDEQFF. CDR3 DNA: TGTGCCAGCAGCCAAGACGGGGCGGGGGGGCCGGATGAGCAGTTCTTC.

CDR3 amino acids: CASSPQGVDTEAFF. In DNA, the CDR3 is TGCGCCAGCAGCCCACAGGGGGTTGACACTGAAGCTTTCTTT. The chain couples TRBV5-1 to TRBJ1-1; the match to TRBD1 covers 8 bases. The trim removed 4 bases at V and 3 bases at J, leaving 5 bases unmatched. Germline assignment: CDR1 SGHRS and CDR2 YFSETQ. The CDR3 totals 14 residues. Looking up the rest from reference TRBV5-1 and TRBJ1-1 gives the full variable domain: KAGVTQTPRYLIKTRGQQVTLSCSPISGHRSVSWYQQTPGQGLQFLFEYFSETQRNKGNFPGRFSGRQFSNSRSEMNVSTLELGDSALYLCASSPQGVDTEAFFGQGTRLTVV.

This clone appeared a few times. The chain couples TRBV21-1 to TRBJ1-3; TRBD1 is taken as the D call from the table, unchecked against the DNA. TRBV21-1 is deemed a pseudogene. This CDR3 comprises 17 residues. CDR3 region: CASSKETGSFSGNTIYF. CDR3 sequence (DNA): TGTGCCAGCAGCAAAGAGACAGGTAGTTTCTCTGGAAACACCATATATTTT.

The chain joins TRBV5-6 to TRBJ2-1; 7 bases map to TRBD1. The CDR3 has 16 amino acids. In germline, CDR1 is SGHDT, CDR2 YYEEEE. V gave up 5 bases and J gave up 1 base; unmatched junction bases: 9. Written as DNA, the CDR3 is TGTGCCAGCAGTAGTACAGGGGAGAGGTCCTACAATGAGCAGTTCTTC. This gives the protein CASSSTGERSYNEQFF.

This rearrangement joins TRBV9 to TRBJ2-3; TRBD2 matches at 11 bases. From germline, CDR1 is SGDLS and CDR2 YYNGEE. The CDR3 runs to 17 residues. Trimming at V came to 2 bases and at J to 4 bases, leaving 9 bases not matched to a gene. This chain's CDR3 is CASSVDSGGASPDTQYF. CDR3 DNA: TGTGCCAGCAGCGTGGATAGCGGGGGGGCGAGTCCAGATACGCAGTATTTT.

The V call is TRBV5-5, the J call TRBJ1-3; D remains unclear. Germline V CDR1 and CDR2: SGHKS, YYEKEE (reference sequence). V shed 1 base and J shed 2 bases, with 4 bases lying between them. This CDR3 spans 13 amino acids. The CDR3 spells CASSLQTGNTIYF. CDR3 DNA: TGTGCCAGCAGCTTGCAAACTGGAAACACCATATATTTT.

Worth noting for this clone: The limits of the CDR3 on the DNA are not certain, so only TCRdb's listed CDR3 is given. This chain connects TRBV21-1 to TRBJ1-2. TRBV21-1 is a documented pseudogene. The CDR3 region is 14 residues in length, termini included. The CDR3 here is CASSKDRDWATGTF.

In this sample, this clone turned up a few times. V gene TRBV2 combines with J gene TRBJ2-7; tentative D call: TRBD2 (6 bases). The germline V gene has CDR1 SNHLY and CDR2 FYNNEI. The length of the CDR3 is 12 residues. The V end was cut by 7 bases, the J end by 7 bases, with 14 bases between. In DNA form, the CDR3 reads TGTGCCAGCATGCGGGATGGGACGGAGCAGTACTTC. This encodes CASMRDGTEQYF.

This chain uses TRBV9 with TRBJ2-5, with a tentative D call TRBD2 (5 bases). Germline assignment: CDR1 SGDLS and CDR2 YYNGEE. The V end lost 4 bases, the J end lost 4 bases, and 26 bases lay between the germline ends. CDR3 length: 18 residues. Written as DNA, the CDR3 is TGTGCCAGCAGCCCACCCCCCTTCGCGGGCCCACTCCGAGAGACCCAGTACTTC. Translating gives CASSPPPFAGPLRETQYF.